Presented here are 29 T cell receptor beta chains from one specimen sequenced in a study of graft-versus-host responses after intestinal transplantation. These receptors' antigens are unknown. The assay was immunoSEQ multiplex PCR, and TCRdb's table has in-frame clones only and misses some. Of over 75,000 clones listed, approximately 90% are singletons. Sequencing used unstimulated CD8+ T cells sorted from spleen or lymph node cells, obtained before transplant. These receptors originate from a human donor who was the organ donor for an intestinal transplant.

The CDR3 DNA reads TGCGCCAGCAGCTGGGACTCATCCTACGAGCAGTACTTC. It translates to CASSWDSSYEQYF. The chain has TRBV5-1 and TRBJ2-7, with TRBD2 as a possible D gene (6 bases). Germline lookup yields CDR1 SGHRS and CDR2 YFSETQ. The CDR3 has 13 residues. The ends were cut back, 3 bases at V and 1 base at J, with 8 bases in the middle.

The chain recombines TRBV11-3 with TRBJ2-7, with a tentative D call TRBD1 (5 bases). The V and J ends lost 3 bases and 6 bases respectively, with 12 bases between them. This CDR3 is built from 13 residues. CDR1 and CDR2 (germline): SGHNT, YENEEA. DNA of the CDR3: TGTGCCAGCAGCTTGGGTACAGGAGCCGAGCAGTACTTC. This encodes CASSLGTGAEQYF.

The rearrangement links TRBV30 to TRBJ2-2; 7 bases agree with TRBD1. The CDR3 has 14 residues. The V segment lost 1 base and the J segment 3 bases; nucleotides outside the gene matches: 2. Germline V gene data show CDR1 as GTSNPN and CDR2 as SVGIG (reference sequence). CDR3: CAWSAQGYTGELFF. DNA for the CDR3: TGTGCCTGGAGTGCACAGGGGTACACCGGGGAGCTGTTTTTT.

CDR3 amino acids: CASSSRQFQETQYF. The DNA of the CDR3 is TGTGCCAGCAGTTCCCGACAGTTCCAAGAGACCCAGTACTTC. The chain links TRBV28 to TRBJ2-5; D perhaps matches TRBD1 (5 bases). V was cut by 4 bases and J by 1 base, with 10 bases left in between. The V gene's germline CDR1 is MDHEN and CDR2 SYDVKM. This CDR3 is 14 amino acids long.

The genes are TRBV10-2 and TRBJ2-5; D remains ambiguous. The V end was cut by 3 bases, the J end by 4 bases, with 9 bases between. In germline, CDR1 is WSHSY, CDR2 SAAADI. This CDR3 has 13 residues. The CDR3 reads CASSDHGRETQYF. For the CDR3, the DNA is TGCGCCAGCAGTGATCACGGTAGAGAGACCCAGTACTTC.

The chain uses TRBV21-1 and TRBJ1-5. TRBV21-1 is annotated as a pseudogene. This CDR3 spans 12 amino acids. Here the CDR3 DNA reads TGTGCCAGCAGCTTTGATAGCGAGGCCCAGCATTTT. Its translation: CASSFDSEAQHF.

The table lists this clone with a count of one. V gene TRBV9 combines with J gene TRBJ2-2, with 8 positions matching TRBD2. The CDR3 extends over 14 amino acids. V lost 4 bases and J lost 4; bases outside the gene matches: 3. The germline CDR1 and CDR2 sequences are SGDLS and YYNGEE. CDR3 sequence (DNA): TGTGCCAGCAGCCGGGAGGGCCCCACCGGGGAGCTGTTTTTT. Encoded protein: CASSREGPTGELFF.

The gene calls are TRBV5-1 and TRBJ2-5; 10 nucleotides align to TRBD2. CDR3 length: 15 amino acids. Germline V gene sequence: CDR1 SGHRS, CDR2 YFSETQ. Losses at the gene ends were 7 bases for V and 5 bases for J; bases not matched to a gene: 11. CDR3 protein: CASAPAAGGPETQYF. The CDR3 bases are TGCGCCAGCGCCCCGGCAGCGGGGGGGCCTGAGACCCAGTACTTC.

In this sample, this clone turned up once. The chain is built from TRBV6-5 and TRBJ2-7, with D maybe TRBD2 (6 bases). Germline CDR1 and CDR2: MNHEY and SVGAGI. The CDR3 sequence is 15 residues long. Trimming cost V 5 bases and J 3 bases, with 17 bases left between them. The CDR3 sequence is CASSGGIGPFYEQYF. CDR3 nucleotide sequence: TGTGCCAGCAGTGGAGGGATAGGGCCCTTCTACGAGCAGTACTTC.

This chain uses TRBV13 with TRBJ1-3; 7 bases map to TRBD1. The CDR3 is made up of 15 amino acids. Germline V gene sequence: CDR1 PRHDT, CDR2 FYEKMQ (reference sequence). With 1 base clipped from V and 4 bases from J, the junction kept 4 bases outside the gene matches. The CDR3 region is CASSLALGQGNTIYF. CDR3 bases: TGTGCCAGCAGCTTAGCCCTGGGACAGGGAAACACCATATATTTT.

This chain links TRBV11-2 with TRBJ1-3, with 9 nucleotides matching TRBD1. CDR3 length: 16 residues. Looked up from germline, CDR1 is SGHAT and CDR2 is FQNNGV. V dropped 5 bases and J dropped 6; count of bases not matched to a gene: 11. CDR3 region: CASSAQQGAVENTIYF. The CDR3 DNA follows: TGTGCCAGCAGCGCGCAACAGGGGGCCGTCGAAAACACCATATATTTT.

The chain combines TRBV7-8 with TRBJ2-1, with D uncertain. V was pared by 2 bases and J by 10 bases, with 21 bases between. CDR3 length: 16 amino acids. CDR1 is SGHVS, CDR2 FQNEAQ, per germline. The CDR3 region is CASSLSPPKTLREQFF. In DNA, the CDR3 is TGTGCCAGCAGCTTAAGCCCCCCTAAAACTTTGAGGGAGCAGTTCTTC. Variable domain in full (rest from reference TRBV7-8 and TRBJ2-1): GAGVSQSPRYKVAKRGQDVALRCDPISGHVSLFWYQQALGQGPEFLTYFQNEAQLDKSGLPSDRFFAERPEGSVSTLKIQRTQQEDSAVYLCASSLSPPKTLREQFFGPGTRLTVL.

This chain joins TRBV7-8 and TRBJ2-3; the match to TRBD2 covers 7 bases. The germline gives CDR1 SGHVS, CDR2 FQNEAQ. Trimming at V came to 5 bases and at J to 1 base, leaving 24 bases not matched to a gene. The CDR3 covers 21 residues. CDR3 loop: CASSHWPGRGDSPFGTDTQYF. Written as DNA, the CDR3 is TGTGCCAGCAGCCATTGGCCGGGTCGGGGGGACTCCCCATTCGGCACAGATACGCAGTATTTT.

V gene TRBV7-8 combines with J gene TRBJ2-6; D perhaps matches TRBD2 (5 bases). V was clipped by 1 base and J by 0 bases, with 13 bases between them. Germline V gene sequence: CDR1 SGHVS, CDR2 FQNEAQ. The CDR3 is made up of 18 amino acids. CDR3 bases: TGTGCCAGCAGCTTAGGTCGGGGAATTCCCTCTGGGGCCAACGTCCTGACTTTC. Translating gives CASSLGRGIPSGANVLTF. Complete variable domain (other parts from reference TRBV7-8 and TRBJ2-6): GAGVSQSPRYKVAKRGQDVALRCDPISGHVSLFWYQQALGQGPEFLTYFQNEAQLDKSGLPSDRFFAERPEGSVSTLKIQRTQQEDSAVYLCASSLGRGIPSGANVLTFGAGSRLTVL.

CDR3 sequence: CASFDSGAAAKNIQYF. The CDR3 DNA reads as TGTGCCAGCTTTGATTCAGGCGCTGCCGCCAAAAACATTCAGTACTTC. This chain uses TRBV27 with TRBJ2-4; D ambiguous. The ends were cut back, 8 bases at V and 1 base at J, with 18 bases in the middle. This CDR3 has 16 amino acids. Looked up from germline, CDR1 is MNHEY and CDR2 is SMNVEV (reference sequence).

This clone has a single count. The chain uses TRBV19 and TRBJ1-2, with D maybe TRBD1 (6 bases). V lost 3 bases and J 8 bases, leaving 13 bases between the germline ends. CDR3 length: 13 residues. Germline CDR1 reads LNHDA; CDR2 reads SQIVND (reference sequence). The CDR3 region is CASSIAGVSGYTF. DNA for the CDR3: TGTGCCAGTAGTATCGCAGGGGTGAGCGGCTACACCTTC.

The J gene is TRBJ2-7, the V gene TRBV7-9; 10 nucleotides line up with TRBD1. The CDR3 extends over 14 amino acids. V lost 6 bases, J lost 6 bases, and 8 bases stayed unmatched. The V gene's germline CDR1 is SEHNR and CDR2 FQNEAQ (reference sequence). The CDR3 spells CASSDRDRGFEQYF. For the CDR3, the DNA is TGTGCCAGCAGTGACCGGGACAGGGGTTTCGAGCAGTACTTC.

This clone was detected only once. V gene TRBV27 combines with J gene TRBJ2-1; TRBD2 is a possible D gene (6 bases). CDR1 is MNHEY and CDR2 is SMNVEV in the germline V gene (reference sequence). Deletions cut 6 bases from V and 8 bases from J, with 26 bases between. The CDR3 is made up of 17 amino acids. The CDR3 nucleotides are TGTGCCAGCAGCTCCACAGAGCGGAGGGAGGTCCCCCATGAGCAGTTCTTC. Amino acid sequence: CASSSTERREVPHEQFF.

The chain has TRBV5-1 and TRBJ2-2; D not resolved. The length of the CDR3 is 14 residues. Between the trimmed V and J ends, which lost 0 bases and 3 bases, there was a span of 6 bases. From germline, CDR1 is SGHRS and CDR2 YFSETQ. Here the CDR3 DNA reads TGCGCCAGCAGCTTGGCCTATGACACCGGGGAGCTGTTTTTT. This sequence encodes CASSLAYDTGELFF. Based on the CDR3 plus reference TRBV5-1 and TRBJ2-2, the full variable domain is KAGVTQTPRYLIKTRGQQVTLSCSPISGHRSVSWYQQTPGQGLQFLFEYFSETQRNKGNFPGRFSGRQFSNSRSEMNVSTLELGDSALYLCASSLAYDTGELFFGEGSRLTVL.

V gene TRBV7-8 combines with J gene TRBJ2-3; 9 bases match TRBD2. Germline values: CDR1 SGHVS, CDR2 FQNEAQ. V was clipped by 4 bases and J by 4 bases; unmatched bases: 6. The length of the CDR3 is 15 residues. CDR3 in DNA: TGTGCCAGCAGCTCCGGGACTAGCTCTGCAGATACGCAGTATTTT. Its translation: CASSSGTSSADTQYF.

The chain recombines TRBV4-1 with TRBJ2-3, with a weak D call TRBD1 (5 bases). Trimming cost V 3 bases and J 3 bases, with 16 bases left between them. The CDR3 is 16 amino acids. Germline assignment: CDR1 MGHRA and CDR2 YSYEKL. The CDR3 DNA reads TGCGCCAGCAGCCAGGGGTGGGGCGAAGGGACAGATACGCAGTATTTT. It translates to CASSQGWGEGTDTQYF.

This clone was seen a handful of times. The chain is built from TRBV30 and TRBJ1-2, with 7 positions matching TRBD1. This CDR3 spans 16 amino acids. V shed 2 bases, J shed 8 bases, and the junction held 17 bases outside the gene matches. Germline V CDR1 and CDR2: GTSNPN, SVGIG (reference sequence). The CDR3 coding sequence is TGTGCCTGGAGTCCTGGGACAGTTCCTTTTGCTGACGGCTACACCTTC. Residues: CAWSPGTVPFADGYTF.

This clone has just a few counts. V is TRBV6-1 and J is TRBJ1-2, with a possible D match to TRBD1 (5 bases). Trimming removed 7 bases at V and 4 bases at J, with 10 bases between. This CDR3 spans 12 amino acids. The germline CDR1 and CDR2 sequences are MNHNS and SASEGT. CDR3 in amino acids: CASNQGGYGYTF. CDR3 nucleotides: TGTGCCAGCAACCAGGGAGGCTATGGCTACACCTTC.

The CDR3 DNA is TGTGCCAGTAGCGAATGGGGCGCTGAAGCTTTCTTT. Translated, it gives CASSEWGAEAFF. The V gene is TRBV19, the J gene TRBJ1-1; possible D gene TRBD1, 5 bases. The CDR3 covers 12 residues. V lost 6 bases and J 6 bases, leaving 11 bases between the germline ends. Germline V gene lookup returns CDR1 LNHDA and CDR2 SQIVND (reference sequence).

This sequence joins TRBV19 and TRBJ2-7; no reliable D call. Germline CDR1 LNHDA, CDR2 SQIVND (reference sequence). The CDR3 sequence is 15 residues long. V gave up 5 bases and J gave up 1 base, with 15 bases separating them. CDR3 nucleotides: TGTGCCAGTAGTGCCAGACTGGAAGAATCCTACGAGCAGTACTTC. Translation gives CASSARLEESYEQYF.

The chain uses TRBV30 and TRBJ2-1; weak D call: TRBD1 (5 bases). The V and J ends lost 4 bases and 4 bases respectively, with 11 bases between them. The germline gives CDR1 GTSNPN, CDR2 SVGIG (reference sequence). CDR3 size: 13 residues. The DNA of the CDR3 is TGTGCCTGGAATTGGGGCTGGTACAATGAGCAGTTCTTC. This encodes CAWNWGWYNEQFF.

V and J are TRBV11-2 and TRBJ2-3; TRBD2 matches 10 bases. Per germline, CDR1 SGHAT and CDR2 FQNNGV. V lost 3 bases, J lost 1 base, and 7 bases stayed unmatched. The CDR3 contains 17 residues. CDR3 sequence: CASSFLGLAGGTDTQYF. For the CDR3, the DNA is TGTGCCAGCAGCTTCCTGGGGCTAGCGGGAGGCACAGATACGCAGTATTTT.

This clone was detected only once. The chain employs TRBV13 and TRBJ2-1, with D possibly TRBD2 on 5 matching bases. The germline gives CDR1 PRHDT, CDR2 FYEKMQ (reference sequence). The CDR3 is 16 residues long. Trimming removed 4 bases from V and 3 bases from J, with 16 bases in between. CDR3 sequence reads: CASSSEAHTRYNEQFF. In DNA, the CDR3 is TGTGCCAGCAGCTCGGAGGCCCATACCCGCTACAATGAGCAGTTCTTC.

CDR3 amino acids: CASSLGGRAQAKNIQYF. DNA of the CDR3: TGTGCCAGCAGCTTAGGAGGCAGGGCGCAAGCCAAAAACATTCAGTACTTC. The chain links TRBV11-2 to TRBJ2-4; D is perhaps TRBD1 (5 bases). The germline V gene has CDR1 SGHAT and CDR2 FQNNGV. The CDR3 is made up of 17 amino acids. V was clipped by 1 base and J by 0 bases, with 13 bases between them.